The source of this T cell receptor beta chain is a study of cytomegalovirus exposure and HLA in healthy donors. Data came from immunoSEQ multiplex PCR; TCRdb stores just in-frame clones and leaves some out. The repertoire holds roughly 140,000 clones, with approximately 91% as singletons. The CDR3 is 14 residues long. V shed 1 base, J shed 8 bases, and the junction held 4 bases outside the gene matches. The germline V gene encodes CDR1 MGHRA and CDR2 YSYEKL. The donors were members of the roughly 120-subject validation cohort (separate from the roughly 680-subject first cohort). Broader study findings: Reports described diagnosis of cytomegalovirus status by the classifier as highly specific and sensitive. 164 TCR beta chains were listed as cytomegalovirus-associated. A few chains tied to CMV proved CMV antigen-specific in vitro.

This clone is a singleton in its sample. Antigen: not known. The sequence came from a man younger than 35 in good health and CMV-seronegative. Sequencing was carried out using PBMCs. The chain employs TRBV4-1 and TRBJ1-2; 10 nucleotides line up with TRBD1. The CDR3 DNA reads TGCGCCAGCAGCCAAGGACAGGGGGCAGAGGGCTACACCTTC. This gives the protein CASSQGQGAEGYTF.